This T cell receptor beta chain came from a study of blood T cell repertoires in COVID-19. V was clipped by 9 bases and J by 3 bases, with 14 bases between them. Germline CDR1 is ENHRY and CDR2 is SYGVKD. The CDR3 has 13 residues. One Seattle source followed patients from active infection through their disease course. In the source study's methods: Amplification of reference gene primers provided the estimated nucleated cell counts. Here immunoSEQ multiplex PCR was the method, and the copy in TCRdb shows in-frame clones only, minus some. V and J calls and clone size are given by that table; D and trimming were obtained from the DNA. This table has tens of thousands of clones, about 80% appearing once.

Sequencing was performed on peripheral blood. The chain has TRBV10-3 and TRBJ1-1, with D perhaps TRBD1 (5 bases). The receptor's source is a man aged 30-40 years with COVID-19, enrolled during active disease. For the CDR3, the DNA is TGTGCCATATTGGACACGAAGGACACTGAAGCTTTCTTT. Translated, it gives CAILDTKDTEAFF.